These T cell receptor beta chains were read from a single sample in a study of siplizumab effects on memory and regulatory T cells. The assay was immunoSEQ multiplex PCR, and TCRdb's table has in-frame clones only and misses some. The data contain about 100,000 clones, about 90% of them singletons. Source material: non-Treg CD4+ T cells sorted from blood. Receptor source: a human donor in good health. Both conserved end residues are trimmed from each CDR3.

cdr3_aa: ASRWAGTGSTDTQY
j_call: TRBJ2-3
v_call: TRBV5-6

cdr3_aa: ASSLASGSEQY
j_call: .
v_call: TRBV27

cdr3_aa: SVRAGRNEKLF
j_call: TRBJ1-4
v_call: TRBV29-1

cdr3_aa: ASSPDSVAPGANVLT
j_call: TRBJ2-6
v_call: TRBV7-9

cdr3_aa: ASRAGQVKVYVLT
j_call: TRBJ2-6
v_call: TRBV6-1

cdr3_aa: ASSYSMGAGNTIY
j_call: TRBJ1-3
v_call: TRBV6-6

cdr3_aa: ASSERRPAPQH
j_call: TRBJ1-5
v_call: TRBV6-1

cdr3_aa: ASRSTSPRTGELF
j_call: TRBJ2-2
v_call: TRBV28

cdr3_aa: ASTATGSNTEAF
j_call: TRBJ1-1
v_call: TRBV6-1

cdr3_aa: ASSATVLRY
j_call: TRBJ2-7
v_call: TRBV6-1

cdr3_aa: ASSVLYQETQY
j_call: TRBJ2-5
v_call: TRBV2

cdr3_aa: ASSQDYRGTYPYEQY
j_call: TRBJ2-7
v_call: TRBV4-2

cdr3_aa: SVAGQVYGYT
j_call: TRBJ1-2
v_call: TRBV29-1

cdr3_aa: ASSRRDREGDEKLF
j_call: TRBJ1-4
v_call: TRBV23-1

cdr3_aa: ASSLSRVLHDGYT
j_call: TRBJ1-2
v_call: TRBV27

cdr3_aa: ATSRYATSGPKKDEQY
j_call: TRBJ2-7
v_call: TRBV15

cdr3_aa: ASSFSYEQY
j_call: TRBJ2-7
v_call: TRBV7-2

cdr3_aa: ASSIGGFYEQY
j_call: TRBJ2-7
v_call: TRBV19

cdr3_aa: ASSIGSLNEKLF
j_call: TRBJ1-4
v_call: TRBV19

cdr3_aa: ASSLGNSGNEQF
j_call: TRBJ2-1
v_call: TRBV7-3

cdr3_aa: ATSRDPAANYGYT
j_call: TRBJ1-2
v_call: TRBV15

cdr3_aa: ASTASEQGYTIY
j_call: TRBJ1-3
v_call: TRBV28

cdr3_aa: ATSGDWGRGSTGANVLT
j_call: TRBJ2-6
v_call: TRBV15

cdr3_aa: ASSTLSVPRD
j_call: TRBJ2-7
v_call: TRBV28

cdr3_aa: SVRPRTNTEAF
j_call: TRBJ1-1
v_call: TRBV29-1

cdr3_aa: ASSVGYLQQGQY
j_call: TRBJ2-7
v_call: TRBV2

cdr3_aa: ASSSGLAGDTQY
j_call: TRBJ2-3
v_call: TRBV7-3

cdr3_aa: ASSRELGYT
j_call: TRBJ1-2
v_call: TRBV6-6

cdr3_aa: ASSYTGTGTHEQY
j_call: TRBJ2-7
v_call: TRBV6-5